Each of the 29 T cell receptor beta chains below was sequenced from the same sample in a study of cytomegalovirus exposure and HLA in healthy donors. Primers: 60 Vbeta forward and 13 Jbeta reverse. The repertoire was sequenced with immunoSEQ multiplex PCR; TCRdb's copy has only in-frame clones and lacks some. The sample consists of about 200,000 clones, around 77% of them appearing once. The sequencing sample was made of PBMCs. The receptors were gathered from a woman aged 25 to 45 in good health and CMV-seronegative.

The chain recombines TRBV6-1 with TRBJ2-1; 8 bases agree with TRBD1. With V trimmed by 4 bases and J by 10 bases, 12 bases remained unmatched. This CDR3 contains 15 residues. Per the germline V gene, CDR1 is MNHNS and CDR2 is SASEGT. The CDR3 DNA is TGTGCCAGCAGTGCTTTTGGGACAGGCCATGGAGAGCAGTTCTTC. Translating gives CASSAFGTGHGEQFF.

V and J are TRBV27 and TRBJ1-5; no reliable D call. Per germline, CDR1 MNHEY and CDR2 SMNVEV (reference sequence). V lost 5 bases to trimming and J lost 2 bases, with 10 bases between them. There are 14 residues in the CDR3. CDR3 region: CASSPQRGNQPQHF. The CDR3, as DNA: TGTGCCAGCAGTCCCCAACGGGGCAATCAGCCCCAGCATTTT.

The chain recombines TRBV30 with TRBJ2-3, with 10 bases aligning to TRBD2. CDR3 length: 19 residues. CDR1 and CDR2 from the germline V gene are GTSNPN and SVGIG (reference sequence). J lost 1 base, V lost 5 bases, and 18 bases had no gene match. CDR3 in amino acids: CAWGRLAGGVPVGTDTQYF. The CDR3 DNA sequence: TGTGCCTGGGGGAGACTAGCGGGTGGGGTCCCGGTGGGCACAGATACGCAGTATTTT.

This clone occurred a few times. This rearrangement joins TRBV30 to TRBJ1-6, with unresolved D. The CDR3 has 15 residues. The germline CDR1 and CDR2 sequences are GTSNPN and SVGIG (reference sequence). Trimming left V 4 bases short and J 0 bases short, with 10 bases between. Written as DNA, the CDR3 is TGTGCCTGGAACCTAGTAATCTCCTATAATTCACCCCTCCACTTT. Translated: CAWNLVISYNSPLHF.

The chain joins TRBV9 to TRBJ2-1, with TRBD2 matching over 7 bases. Germline V gene lookup returns CDR1 SGDLS and CDR2 YYNGEE. The CDR3 length is 14 residues. V lost 1 base, J lost 5 bases, and 3 bases stayed unmatched. The CDR3 DNA reads as TGTGCCAGCAGCGTAAGCGGGGTCGACAATGAGCAGTTCTTC. It translates to CASSVSGVDNEQFF.

This clone showed up just once. The chain is built from TRBV27 and TRBJ2-3, with 10 bases aligning to TRBD2. The CDR3 loop spans 16 amino acids. The V gene end was trimmed by 0 bases and the J gene end by 2 bases; junction bases not matched to a gene: 2. Germline CDR1 MNHEY, CDR2 SMNVEV (reference sequence). The CDR3 region has the DNA TGTGCCAGCAGTTTATCACTAGCGGGGTACACAGATACGCAGTATTTT. Translation: CASSLSLAGYTDTQYF.

The chain combines TRBV5-1 with TRBJ2-3; 7 bases are shared with TRBD2. V was pared by 0 bases and J by 4 bases, with 8 bases of the junction left unmatched. Germline CDR1 SGHRS, CDR2 YFSETQ. This CDR3 comprises 16 residues. The CDR3 DNA sequence: TGCGCCAGCAGCTTGGCCCCGATGGGGGGGGCAGATACGCAGTATTTT. It codes for CASSLAPMGGADTQYF.

This chain uses TRBV25-1 with TRBJ1-1, with D tentatively TRBD1 (5 bases). Trimming cost V 3 bases and J 0 bases, with 11 bases left between them. The CDR3 totals 15 residues. CDR1 and CDR2 from the germline V gene are MGHDK and SYGVNS. In DNA form, the CDR3 reads TGTGCCAGCAGTGATGTGGGGGGATTGAACACTGAAGCTTTCTTT. This encodes CASSDVGGLNTEAFF.

This rearrangement joins TRBV2 to TRBJ1-3, with D perhaps matching TRBD1 (5 bases). CDR3 length: 15 residues. The germline gives CDR1 SNHLY, CDR2 FYNNEI. Trimming cost V 8 bases and J 0 bases, with 14 bases left between them. CDR3 region: CASRTGGNSGNTIYF. DNA of the CDR3: TGTGCCAGCCGGACGGGGGGTAACTCTGGAAACACCATATATTTT.

A remark on this clone: One end of the junction fails to match germline, which may point to a read error. This chain's CDR3 is CASELAYDQFF. CDR3 DNA sequence: TGTGCCAGCGAACTAGCTTATGATCAGTTCTTC. The chain recombines TRBV28 with TRBJ2-1; possibly TRBD2 for D (6 bases). Germline V lookup: CDR1 MDHEN, CDR2 SYDVKM. The CDR3 loop spans 11 amino acids. Complete variable domain (other parts from reference TRBV28 and TRBJ2-1): DVKVTQSSRYLVKRTGEKVFLECVQDMDHENMFWYRQDPGLGLRLIYFSYDVKMKEKGDIPEGYSVSREKKERFSLILESASTNQTSMYLCASELAYDQFFGPGTRLTVL.

This rearrangement joins TRBV30 to TRBJ2-7; 7 positions match TRBD1. V was pared by 4 bases and J by 3 bases, with 12 bases of the junction left unmatched. Germline loops: CDR1 GTSNPN, CDR2 SVGIG (reference sequence). The CDR3 has 15 amino acids. The CDR3 loop reads CAWTRSRTGNYEQYF. In DNA form, the CDR3 reads TGTGCCTGGACTCGGTCCCGGACAGGTAACTACGAGCAGTACTTC.

The V call is TRBV7-8, the J call TRBJ2-7; TRBD1 agrees at 9 bases. Germline V gene sequence: CDR1 SGHVS, CDR2 FQNEAQ. With V trimmed by 5 bases and J by 4 bases, 12 bases remained unmatched. CDR3 length: 16 residues. CDR3: CASSPPGTGIFYEQYF. CDR3 nucleotides: TGTGCCAGCAGCCCGCCCGGGACAGGGATCTTTTACGAGCAGTACTTC.

J is TRBJ2-5 and V is TRBV27, with D possibly matching TRBD1 (5 bases). Germline assignment: CDR1 MNHEY and CDR2 SMNVEV (reference sequence). Trimming shortened V by 6 bases and J by 4 bases, and 15 bases separated the two germline ends. The CDR3 covers 14 residues. The chain's CDR3 is CASSNSGQGETQYF. CDR3 sequence (DNA): TGTGCCAGCAGCAATTCGGGTCAGGGAGAGACCCAGTACTTC.

V and J are TRBV5-1 and TRBJ2-7; no reliable D call. The V end was cut by 4 bases, the J end by 3 bases, with 17 bases between. The germline CDR1 and CDR2 sequences are SGHRS and YFSETQ. This CDR3 has 15 residues. The CDR3 coding sequence is TGCGCCAGCAGCGGGTCACCAACTCTAGTCTACGAGCAGTACTTC. It encodes CASSGSPTLVYEQYF. Full variable domain (outside the CDR3, taken from reference TRBV5-1 and TRBJ2-7): KAGVTQTPRYLIKTRGQQVTLSCSPISGHRSVSWYQQTPGQGLQFLFEYFSETQRNKGNFPGRFSGRQFSNSRSEMNVSTLELGDSALYLCASSGSPTLVYEQYFGPGTRLTVT.

Notes on this clone: Other DNA sequences from this sample encode an identical CDR3 as well. The CDR3 DNA sequence: TGCGCCAGCAGCTGGGGGGGGAACACTGAAGCTTTCTTT. Protein: CASSWGGNTEAFF. The chain recombines TRBV5-1 with TRBJ1-1, with TRBD1 as a possible D gene (5 bases). V lost 3 bases, J lost 1 base, and 7 bases lay in between. CDR1 and CDR2 (germline): SGHRS, YFSETQ. The CDR3 consists of 13 residues.

This chain links TRBV5-1 with TRBJ1-2; D is unclear. V lost 4 bases and J 6 bases, leaving 19 bases between the germline ends. CDR3 length: 15 amino acids. Germline V gives CDR1 SGHRS, CDR2 YFSETQ. This CDR3 reads CASSPGGSRRDGYTF. CDR3 nucleotide sequence: TGCGCCAGCAGCCCGGGCGGCTCCCGGCGGGATGGCTACACCTTC.

This clone was found a few times. CDR3 in amino acids: CASGLIYGYTF. For the CDR3, the DNA is TGTGCCAGCGGACTGATTTATGGCTACACCTTC. This sequence joins TRBV6-1 and TRBJ1-2; D is unclear. The CDR3 has 11 residues. V lost 8 bases, J lost 5 bases, and 9 bases lay in between. Germline CDR1 and CDR2: MNHNS and SASEGT.

This chain joins TRBV29-1 and TRBJ2-4, with D perhaps TRBD2 (6 bases). The CDR3 length is 12 residues. Per germline, CDR1 SQVTM and CDR2 ANQGSEA. Trimming removed 0 bases at V and 9 bases at J, with 9 bases between. In nucleotides, the CDR3 is TGCAGCGTTGAAGATTCGGGAGTCATTCAGTACTTC. Translating gives CSVEDSGVIQYF.

The chain employs TRBV6-6 and TRBJ2-1; TRBD2 matches at 9 bases. This CDR3 is built from 14 residues. V lost 7 bases and J lost 4; bases outside the gene matches: 5. The germline gives CDR1 MNHNY, CDR2 SVGAGI (reference sequence). CDR3: CASKVGLAYNEQFF. CDR3 nucleotide sequence: TGTGCCAGCAAGGTGGGACTAGCTTACAATGAGCAGTTCTTC.

The rearrangement joins TRBV7-3 to TRBJ1-1; 7 bases align to TRBD1. J lost 1 base, V lost 4 bases, and 3 bases had no gene match. The CDR3 has 14 amino acids. Looked up from germline, CDR1 is SGHTA and CDR2 is FQGTGA. CDR3 region: CASSSGQPNTEAFF. The CDR3 DNA follows: TGTGCCAGCAGCTCGGGACAGCCGAACACTGAAGCTTTCTTT.

V and J are TRBV6-1 and TRBJ1-1, with D possibly TRBD1 on 6 matching bases. The CDR3 spans 14 residues. Germline CDR1 is MNHNS and CDR2 is SASEGT. The V gene lost 2 bases and the J gene lost 5 bases, with 12 bases spanning the gap. The DNA for the CDR3 is TGTGCCAGCAGTGAAAAACAGGGTTGGACTGAAGCTTTCTTT. Its translation is CASSEKQGWTEAFF.

This clone has only one observation. The chain uses TRBV6-1 and TRBJ1-5, with a weak D call TRBD1 (5 bases). The CDR3 extends over 14 amino acids. In germline, CDR1 is MNHNS, CDR2 SASEGT. The germline V and J ends were trimmed by 10 bases and 2 bases, with 15 bases remaining between them. The CDR3 region is CATQAKGGNQPQHF. The CDR3 nucleotides are TGTGCCACCCAGGCGAAAGGGGGCAATCAGCCCCAGCATTTT.

The count of this clone is one. CDR3 region: CASSSQSRPDEQYF. As DNA, the CDR3 is TGTGCCAGCAGCTCCCAGTCACGCCCCGACGAGCAGTACTTC. The rearrangement uses TRBV7-6 and TRBJ2-7; D is uncertain. The length of the CDR3 is 14 residues. V lost 4 bases, J lost 5 bases, and 15 bases lay in between. Germline CDR1 reads SGHVS; CDR2 reads FNYEAQ. Looking up the rest from reference TRBV7-6 and TRBJ2-7 gives the full variable domain: GAGVSQSPRYKVTKRGQDVALRCDPISGHVSLYWYRQALGQGPEFLTYFNYEAQQDKSGLPNDRFSAERPEGSISTLTIQRTEQRDSAMYRCASSSQSRPDEQYFGPGTRLTVT.

The genes are TRBV5-1 and TRBJ1-4, with TRBD1 as a possible D gene (5 bases). Germline V gene lookup returns CDR1 SGHRS and CDR2 YFSETQ. The CDR3 runs 14 residues. Trimming pared 0 bases from V and 4 bases from J, leaving 7 bases between. In DNA form, the CDR3 reads TGCGCCAGCAGCTTGGGACAGTTTAATGAAAAACTGTTTTTT. This translates into CASSLGQFNEKLFF. The full variable domain, with the rest looked up from reference TRBV5-1 and TRBJ1-4, is KAGVTQTPRYLIKTRGQQVTLSCSPISGHRSVSWYQQTPGQGLQFLFEYFSETQRNKGNFPGRFSGRQFSNSRSEMNVSTLELGDSALYLCASSLGQFNEKLFFGSGTQLSVL.

The V and J genes are TRBV9 and TRBJ2-7; 8 nucleotides agree with TRBD2. Germline V gene lookup returns CDR1 SGDLS and CDR2 YYNGEE. This CDR3 has 16 residues. The J segment lost 2 bases and the V segment lost 4 bases, leaving 11 bases of the junction unmatched. This chain's CDR3 is CASSPNLAGIPYEQYF. The CDR3 DNA sequence: TGTGCCAGCAGCCCAAACTTAGCGGGAATCCCCTACGAGCAGTACTTC.

V is TRBV7-8 and J is TRBJ2-1, with 8 nucleotides matching TRBD2. V trimming: 4 bases; J trimming: 9 bases; junction bases outside the gene matches: 5. The V gene's germline CDR1 is SGHVS and CDR2 FQNEAQ. The length of the CDR3 is 13 residues. Here the CDR3 reads CASSYQRGREQFF. The CDR3 region has the DNA TGTGCCAGCAGCTACCAGCGGGGGCGTGAGCAGTTCTTC.

This rearrangement joins TRBV4-2 to TRBJ2-2; TRBD2 matches at 8 bases. CDR3 length: 18 amino acids. The V gene's germline CDR1 is LGHNA and CDR2 YNFKEQ. The J segment lost 0 bases and the V segment lost 0 bases, leaving 6 bases of the junction unmatched. The CDR3 sequence is CASSQEPSGLTNTGELFF. CDR3 sequence (DNA): TGTGCCAGCAGCCAAGAGCCTAGCGGGCTCACGAACACCGGGGAGCTGTTTTTT.

The chain combines TRBV30 with TRBJ1-1; maybe TRBD1 (5 bases). The CDR3 length is 15 residues. CDR1 GTSNPN and CDR2 SVGIG come from the germline V gene (reference sequence). The V and J ends lost 3 bases and 1 base respectively, with 15 bases between them. The CDR3 spells CAWSRDYKPNTEAFF. The CDR3 DNA reads as TGTGCCTGGAGCCGGGACTATAAACCGAACACTGAAGCTTTCTTT. Drawing the rest from reference TRBV30 and TRBJ1-1, the complete variable domain is SQTIHQWPATLVQPVGSPLSLECTVEGTSNPNLYWYRQAAGRGLQLLFYSVGIGQISSEVPQNLSASRPQDRQFILSSKKLLLSDSGFYLCAWSRDYKPNTEAFFGQGTRLTVV.

This chain uses TRBV4-1 with TRBJ1-2; D is undetermined. The CDR3 consists of 13 residues. Looked up from germline, CDR1 is MGHRA and CDR2 is YSYEKL. V dropped 3 bases and J dropped 2 bases, with 7 bases sitting between them. CDR3 DNA: TGCGCCAGCAGCCACACACCGAACTATGGCTACACCTTC. Amino acids: CASSHTPNYGYTF.